This entry concerns a single T cell receptor (beta chain). The antigen is undetermined. CDR3 size: 14 residues. Germline CDR1 reads SGHRS; CDR2 reads YFSETQ. The V and J ends lost 1 base and 4 bases respectively, with 9 bases between them. This sample was taken from a study of shared clonotypes between healthy human individuals. Naive CD8 cells lacked CD45RO, underwent positive selection for CCR7 and left out terminally differentiated effector memory CD45RA+ cells. Regarding the study as a whole: Sharing across four donors was highest in naive CD4 (around 5%) and lowest in memory CD8 (roughly 0.4%). An anticipated effect of sequencing depth on clonotype sharing among donors was recognized. The study generally estimated greater richness for naive than memory subsets.

Splitting of each subset's genomic DNA was done evenly across several immunoSEQ plates. Sequencing used immunoSEQ multiplex PCR; TCRdb keeps in-frame clones, though not all of them. Here the sample spans over 2 million clones, about 95% being singletons. Sequencing was performed on naive CD8+ T cells sorted from blood. The chain joins TRBV5-1 to TRBJ2-1; D unresolved. This TCR came from a man younger than 35 in good health. The CDR3 coding sequence is TGCGCCAGCAGCTTGCCCGGACCTTACAATGAGCAGTTCTTC. Translating gives CASSLPGPYNEQFF.